Below, 23 T cell receptor beta chains from the same sample are listed, as sequenced in a study of CD8+ T cells in alopecia areata. cDNA prepared by RNA extraction and subsequent reverse transcription served as the template for sequencing. Sequencing was performed with immunoSEQ multiplex PCR; in TCRdb, only in-frame clones are kept and a portion is missing. Of around 200,000 clones listed, roughly 60% are singletons. Sample: CD4+ T cells sorted from blood, taken at week 0. These receptor sequences come from a human donor with alopecia areata.

V is TRBV2 and J is TRBJ2-2; D unclear. The germline V and J ends were trimmed by 8 bases and 4 bases, with 11 bases remaining between them. This CDR3 is built from 13 residues. Germline V lookup: CDR1 SNHLY, CDR2 FYNNEI. The CDR3 DNA sequence: TGTGCCAGCTGTCCCGAAGCCACCGGGGAGCTGTTTTTT. Protein product: CASCPEATGELFF.

This chain uses TRBV30 with TRBJ2-5; D possibly corresponds to TRBD2 (5 bases). CDR1 and CDR2 (germline): GTSNPN, SVGIG (reference sequence). V shed 3 bases and J shed 7 bases, with 18 bases lying between them. This CDR3 comprises 14 residues. The CDR3 bases are TGTGCCTGGAGATGGACCGACTCGGCGGGGACCCAGTACTTC. Translated: CAWRWTDSAGTQYF.

V is TRBV5-6 and J is TRBJ1-5, with D unclear. CDR1 SGHDT and CDR2 YYEEEE come from the germline V gene. The V and J ends lost 4 bases and 2 bases respectively, with 16 bases between them. The CDR3 consists of 16 residues. The chain's CDR3 is CASSLRVMGGNQPQHF. The CDR3 region has the DNA TGTGCCAGCAGCCTGCGAGTCATGGGAGGCAATCAGCCCCAGCATTTT.

The chain recombines TRBV6-1 with TRBJ1-1; 9 bases are shared with TRBD1. Germline assignment: CDR1 MNHNS and CDR2 SASEGT. J gave up 1 base and V 7 bases, and 4 bases lay outside the gene matches. The CDR3 consists of 14 residues. The CDR3 nucleotides read TGTGCCAGCACCCCGGGACAGGGGAACACTGAAGCTTTCTTT. This encodes CASTPGQGNTEAFF.

The chain couples TRBV30 to TRBJ2-3; no reliable D call. The CDR3 consists of 12 residues. Looked up from germline, CDR1 is GTSNPN and CDR2 is SVGIG (reference sequence). Trimming cost V 4 bases and J 7 bases, with 12 bases left between them. For the CDR3, the DNA is TGTGCCTGGAAGAGAGACGAGAATACGCAGTATTTT. It yields the protein CAWKRDENTQYF. The whole variable domain, filled in from reference TRBV30 and TRBJ2-3, reads SQTIHQWPATLVQPVGSPLSLECTVEGTSNPNLYWYRQAAGRGLQLLFYSVGIGQISSEVPQNLSASRPQDRQFILSSKKLLLSDSGFYLCAWKRDENTQYFGPGTRLTVL.

This clone was detected only a few times. The chain uses TRBV29-1 and TRBJ2-7; 9 bases are a match to TRBD2. J lost 2 bases, V lost 6 bases, and 11 bases had no gene match. There are 15 residues in the CDR3. Germline assignment: CDR1 SQVTM and CDR2 ANQGSEA. CDR3 residues: CSVKTLGGGAYEQYF. Here the CDR3 DNA reads TGCAGCGTGAAGACCCTCGGCGGGGGGGCCTACGAGCAGTACTTC.

This clone was found once. This chain uses TRBV29-1 with TRBJ2-5; 11 nucleotides align to TRBD1. This CDR3 spans 17 amino acids. Per the germline V gene, CDR1 is SQVTM and CDR2 is ANQGSEA. J was trimmed by 4 bases and V by 6 bases; bases with no gene match: 16. CDR3 residues: CSVIPAIPGTGGETQYF. The CDR3 DNA sequence: TGCAGCGTCATACCGGCGATTCCCGGGACAGGGGGAGAGACCCAGTACTTC. Using reference TRBV29-1 and TRBJ2-5 for the parts outside the CDR3, the full variable domain is SAVISQKPSRDICQRGTSLTIQCQVDSQVTMMFWYRQQPGQSLTLIATANQGSEATYESGFVIDKFPISRPNLTFSTLTVSNMSPEDSSIYLCSVIPAIPGTGGETQYFGPGTRLLVL.

This clone was detected only a few times. The gene calls are TRBV29-1 and TRBJ2-7; weak D call: TRBD1 (5 bases). V was shortened by 6 bases and J by 1 base, with 10 bases between the two germline ends. Germline lookup yields CDR1 SQVTM and CDR2 ANQGSEA. This CDR3 contains 12 residues. The DNA for the CDR3 is TGCAGCGTGTTGGGGCTATCCTACGAGCAGTACTTC. It yields the protein CSVLGLSYEQYF.

This clone has just a few counts. The chain links TRBV29-1 to TRBJ2-1; unclear D gene. The V end lost 3 bases, the J end lost 5 bases, and 11 bases lay between the germline ends. CDR3 size: 13 residues. CDR1 SQVTM and CDR2 ANQGSEA come from the germline V gene. This CDR3 is CSVEPAVNNEQFF. CDR3 sequence (DNA): TGCAGCGTTGAGCCGGCCGTGAACAATGAGCAGTTCTTC.

The J gene is TRBJ2-7, the V gene TRBV29-1; a weak D match, TRBD2 (6 bases). This CDR3 has 12 residues. Deletions cut 6 bases from V and 6 bases from J, with 15 bases between. Germline loops: CDR1 SQVTM, CDR2 ANQGSEA. The CDR3 DNA follows: TGCAGCGTGTTATGGGGAGGCGGCGAGCAGTACTTC. This codes for CSVLWGGGEQYF.

The DNA for the CDR3 is TGTGCCAGCAGCGTAGCACAGGGGGAAAACATTCAGTACTTC. It is translated as CASSVAQGENIQYF. This chain connects TRBV9 to TRBJ2-4; TRBD1 aligns across 8 bases. Germline CDR1 SGDLS, CDR2 YYNGEE. The V gene end was trimmed by 0 bases and the J gene end by 5 bases; junction bases not matched to a gene: 1. This CDR3 has 14 amino acids.

The chain is built from TRBV2 and TRBJ2-5; the match to TRBD1 covers 7 bases. With V trimmed by 4 bases and J by 5 bases, 7 bases remained unmatched. CDR1 SNHLY and CDR2 FYNNEI come from the germline V gene. The CDR3 loop spans 14 amino acids. CDR3 nucleotide sequence: TGTGCCAGCAGTGGAGGGGGACAGTCGGAGACCCAGTACTTC. It is translated as CASSGGGQSETQYF.

The sample holds one count of this clone. The V gene is TRBV10-3, the J gene TRBJ2-1; 11 nucleotides agree with TRBD2. The CDR3 consists of 12 residues. Germline CDR1 ENHRY, CDR2 SYGVKD. The ends lost 4 bases at V and 15 bases at J; junction bases unmatched: 5. CDR3 DNA sequence: TGTGCCATCAGTGTTAGCGGGGGGGCTCCGTTCTTC. Its translation: CAISVSGGAPFF.

CDR3 nucleotide sequence: TGTGCCAGCAGCTTTACTACAGAGCGATATGAAGCTTTCTTT. Translating gives CASSFTTERYEAFF. The chain carries TRBV11-2 and TRBJ1-1; D gene ambiguous. In germline, CDR1 is SGHAT, CDR2 FQNNGV. Trimming shortened V by 3 bases and J by 7 bases, and 15 bases separated the two germline ends. This CDR3 has 14 residues.

The J gene is TRBJ1-1, the V gene TRBV7-2; D unclear. Trimming pared 1 base from V and 0 bases from J, leaving 9 bases between. Per the germline V gene, CDR1 is SGHTA and CDR2 is FQGNSA. This CDR3 comprises 15 residues. Written as DNA, the CDR3 is TGTGCCAGCAGCTTAGGGTCATGGGTGAACACTGAAGCTTTCTTT. Protein sequence: CASSLGSWVNTEAFF.

The table lists this clone with a few counts. The chain joins TRBV14 to TRBJ1-6, with 7 bases that match TRBD1. Trimming took 6 bases from V and 2 from J; bases not matched to a gene: 7. CDR1 is SGHDN, CDR2 FVKESK, per germline. There are 16 residues in the CDR3. CDR3 DNA: TGTGCCAGCAGTCGACAGGGAGGGACCTATAATTCACCCCTCCACTTT. Translation: CASSRQGGTYNSPLHF.

This clone was picked up one time. The chain recombines TRBV30 with TRBJ1-1; D unresolved. CDR3 length: 11 amino acids. Between the trimmed V and J ends, which lost 3 bases and 0 bases, there was a span of 2 bases. The germline V gene encodes CDR1 GTSNPN and CDR2 SVGIG (reference sequence). The CDR3 coding sequence is TGTGCCTGGAGCATGAACACTGAAGCTTTCTTT. Translated: CAWSMNTEAFF.

This clone was counted a few times. This chain connects TRBV27 to TRBJ1-6, with D perhaps TRBD1 (5 bases). Trimming stripped 5 bases from V and 6 bases from J, with 11 bases between. The germline V gene encodes CDR1 MNHEY and CDR2 SMNVEV (reference sequence). CDR3 length: 14 amino acids. In nucleotides, the CDR3 is TGTGCCAGCAGTGGAGGCGGGACTAATTCACCCCTCCACTTT. Translating it yields CASSGGGTNSPLHF.

The V call is TRBV9, the J call TRBJ2-6; 9 bases are shared with TRBD2. The trim removed 4 bases at V and 0 bases at J, leaving 5 bases unmatched. There are 17 residues in the CDR3. Germline CDR1 is SGDLS and CDR2 is YYNGEE. The CDR3 reads CASSQGTSSSGANVLTF. The CDR3, as DNA: TGTGCCAGCAGCCAAGGGACTAGCTCCTCTGGGGCCAACGTCCTGACTTTC.

This clone was counted only a few times. The chain carries TRBV7-3 and TRBJ2-7, with D perhaps TRBD1 (5 bases). CDR1 SGHTA and CDR2 FQGTGA come from the germline V gene. The CDR3 totals 16 residues. V lost 2 bases, J lost 3 bases, and 17 bases lay in between. This CDR3 is CASSLDRQPPNYEQYF. The CDR3, as DNA: TGTGCCAGCAGCTTAGACCGACAGCCGCCTAACTACGAGCAGTACTTC.

The chain is built from TRBV29-1 and TRBJ1-2; 9 bases align to TRBD1. Germline trimming cut 4 bases from V and 8 bases from J; bases unmatched to any gene: 8. This CDR3 comprises 13 residues. The germline CDR1 and CDR2 sequences are SQVTM and ANQGSEA. The CDR3 loop is CSVVRDRAEGYTF. The CDR3 DNA sequence: TGCAGCGTTGTCCGGGACAGGGCGGAAGGCTACACCTTC.

This rearrangement joins TRBV29-1 to TRBJ1-1, with no clear D. This CDR3 is 14 amino acids long. Trimming pared 3 bases from V and 0 bases from J, leaving 11 bases between. Per germline, CDR1 SQVTM and CDR2 ANQGSEA. The CDR3 protein is CSVDRSGLNTEAFF. In DNA, the CDR3 is TGCAGCGTTGACAGATCGGGGTTGAACACTGAAGCTTTCTTT.

This sequence joins TRBV30 and TRBJ1-1, with 9 bases matching TRBD1. V dropped 4 bases and J dropped 1; count of bases not matched to a gene: 4. The germline gives CDR1 GTSNPN, CDR2 SVGIG (reference sequence). The CDR3 extends over 14 amino acids. DNA of the CDR3: TGTGCCTGGACACAGGGGGCCTGGAACACTGAAGCTTTCTTT. This encodes CAWTQGAWNTEAFF.